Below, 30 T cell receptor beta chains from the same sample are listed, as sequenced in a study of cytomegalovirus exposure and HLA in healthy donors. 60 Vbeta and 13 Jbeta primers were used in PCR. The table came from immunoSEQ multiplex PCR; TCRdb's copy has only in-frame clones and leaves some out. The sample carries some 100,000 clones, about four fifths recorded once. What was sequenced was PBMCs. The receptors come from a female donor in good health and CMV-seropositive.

The CDR3: CASSPGGPNTGELFF. The DNA for the CDR3 is TGTGCCAGCAGCCCGGGGGGCCCGAACACCGGGGAGCTGTTTTTT. The gene calls are TRBV7-2 and TRBJ2-2, with D possibly matching TRBD2 (7 bases). Germline assignment: CDR1 SGHTA and CDR2 FQGNSA. V was pared by 5 bases and J by 0 bases, with 10 bases between. The CDR3 length is 15 residues. The whole variable domain, remainder taken from reference TRBV7-2 and TRBJ2-2, is GAGVSQSPSNKVTEKGKDVELRCDPISGHTALYWYRQSLGQGLEFLIYFQGNSAPDKSGLPSDRFSAERTGGSVSTLTIQRTQQEDSAVYLCASSPGGPNTGELFFGEGSRLTVL.

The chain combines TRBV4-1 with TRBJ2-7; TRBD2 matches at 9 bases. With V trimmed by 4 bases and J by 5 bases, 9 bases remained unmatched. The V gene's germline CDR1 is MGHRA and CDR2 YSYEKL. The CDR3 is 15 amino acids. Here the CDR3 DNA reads TGCGCCAGCAGCCTCGGGGGACTAGCCGCAGACGAGCAGTACTTC. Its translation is CASSLGGLAADEQYF.

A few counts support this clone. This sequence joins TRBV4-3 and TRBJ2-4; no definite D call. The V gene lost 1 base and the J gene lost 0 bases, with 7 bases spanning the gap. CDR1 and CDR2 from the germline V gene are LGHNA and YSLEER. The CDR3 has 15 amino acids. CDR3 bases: TGCGCCAGCAGCCAAGGATCGGTAGCCAAAAACATTCAGTACTTC. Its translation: CASSQGSVAKNIQYF.

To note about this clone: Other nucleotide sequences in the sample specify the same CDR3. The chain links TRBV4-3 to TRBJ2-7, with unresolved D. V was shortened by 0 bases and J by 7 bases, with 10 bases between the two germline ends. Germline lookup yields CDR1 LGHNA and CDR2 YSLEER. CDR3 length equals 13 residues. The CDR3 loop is CASSQDAGQEQYF. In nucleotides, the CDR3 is TGCGCCAGCAGCCAAGATGCCGGTCAAGAGCAGTACTTC.

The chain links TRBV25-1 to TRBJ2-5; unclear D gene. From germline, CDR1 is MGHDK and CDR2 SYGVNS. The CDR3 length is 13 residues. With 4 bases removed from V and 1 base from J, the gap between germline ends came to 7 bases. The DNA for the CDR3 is TGTGCCAGCAGTGGACGGGTCCAAGAGACCCAGTACTTC. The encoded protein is CASSGRVQETQYF.

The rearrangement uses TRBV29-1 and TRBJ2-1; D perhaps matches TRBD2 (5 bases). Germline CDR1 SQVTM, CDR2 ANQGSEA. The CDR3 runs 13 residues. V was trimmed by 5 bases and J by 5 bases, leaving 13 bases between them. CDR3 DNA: TGCAGCGTTCTCACTAGTTCCGACAATGAGCAGTTCTTC. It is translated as CSVLTSSDNEQFF.

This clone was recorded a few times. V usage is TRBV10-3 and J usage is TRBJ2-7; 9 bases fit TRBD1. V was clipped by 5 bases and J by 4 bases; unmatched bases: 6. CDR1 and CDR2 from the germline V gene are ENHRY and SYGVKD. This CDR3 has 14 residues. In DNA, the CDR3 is TGTGCCATCAGTCTACAGGGGGCTGCTTACGAGCAGTACTTC. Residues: CAISLQGAAYEQYF.

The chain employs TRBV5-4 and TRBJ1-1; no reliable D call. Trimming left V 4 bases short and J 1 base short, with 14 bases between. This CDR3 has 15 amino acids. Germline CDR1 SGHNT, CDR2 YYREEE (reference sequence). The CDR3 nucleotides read TGTGCCAGCAGCCGGTACAGAGGGAGGAACACTGAAGCTTTCTTT. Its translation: CASSRYRGRNTEAFF.

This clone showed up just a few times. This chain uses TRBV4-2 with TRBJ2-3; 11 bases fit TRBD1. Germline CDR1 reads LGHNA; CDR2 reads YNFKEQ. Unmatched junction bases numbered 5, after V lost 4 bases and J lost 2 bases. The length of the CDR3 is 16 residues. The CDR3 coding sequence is TGTGCCAGCAGCCCCCTGGGACAGGGGGACACAGATACGCAGTATTTT. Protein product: CASSPLGQGDTDTQYF.

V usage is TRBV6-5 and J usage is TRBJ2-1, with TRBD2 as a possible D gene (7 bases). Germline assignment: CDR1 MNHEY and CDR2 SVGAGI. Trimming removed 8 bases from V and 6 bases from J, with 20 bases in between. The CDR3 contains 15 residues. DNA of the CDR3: TGTGCCAGCTCCTCGGCGGGGGCAGGTCGCAATGAGCAGTTCTTC. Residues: CASSSAGAGRNEQFF.

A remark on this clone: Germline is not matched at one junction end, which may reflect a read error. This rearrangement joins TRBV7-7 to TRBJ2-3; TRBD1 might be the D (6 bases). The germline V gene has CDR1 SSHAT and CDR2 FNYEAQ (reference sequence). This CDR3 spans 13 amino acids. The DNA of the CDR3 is TGTGCTAGCAGCTTAGGGGGAGCGGATACGCAGTATTTT. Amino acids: CASSLGGADTQYF.

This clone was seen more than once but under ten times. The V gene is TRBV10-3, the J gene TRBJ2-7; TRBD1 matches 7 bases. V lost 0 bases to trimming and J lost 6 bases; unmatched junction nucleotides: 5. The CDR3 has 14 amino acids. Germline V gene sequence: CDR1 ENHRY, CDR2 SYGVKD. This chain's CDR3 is CAISESERGPEQYF. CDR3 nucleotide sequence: TGTGCCATCAGTGAGTCGGAGAGGGGGCCCGAGCAGTACTTC.

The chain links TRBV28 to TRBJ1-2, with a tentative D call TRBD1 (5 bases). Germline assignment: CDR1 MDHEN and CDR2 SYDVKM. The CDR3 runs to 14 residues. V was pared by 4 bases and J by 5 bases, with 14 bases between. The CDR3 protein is CASSSDTGVYGYTF. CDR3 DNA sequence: TGTGCCAGCAGTTCGGATACAGGAGTTTATGGCTACACCTTC.

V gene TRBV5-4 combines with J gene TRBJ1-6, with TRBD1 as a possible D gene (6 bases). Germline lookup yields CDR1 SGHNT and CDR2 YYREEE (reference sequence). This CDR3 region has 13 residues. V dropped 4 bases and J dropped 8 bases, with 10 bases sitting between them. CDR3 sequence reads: CASSLAGDSPLHF. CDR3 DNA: TGTGCCAGCAGCCTCGCAGGGGATTCACCCCTCCACTTT.

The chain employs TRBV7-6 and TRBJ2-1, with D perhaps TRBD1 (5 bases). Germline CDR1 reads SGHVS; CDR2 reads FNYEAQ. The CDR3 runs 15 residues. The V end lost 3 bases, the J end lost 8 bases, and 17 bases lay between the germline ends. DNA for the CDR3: TGTGCCAGCAGCTTCAACCCCGCAGGGCCCCATGAGCAGTTCTTC. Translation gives CASSFNPAGPHEQFF.

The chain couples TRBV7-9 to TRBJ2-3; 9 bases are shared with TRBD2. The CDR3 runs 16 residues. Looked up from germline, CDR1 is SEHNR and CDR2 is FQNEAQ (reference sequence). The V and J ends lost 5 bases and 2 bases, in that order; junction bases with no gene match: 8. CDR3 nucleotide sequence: TGTGCCAGCAGCGACAGACTAGCGGCATACACAGATACGCAGTATTTT. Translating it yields CASSDRLAAYTDTQYF.

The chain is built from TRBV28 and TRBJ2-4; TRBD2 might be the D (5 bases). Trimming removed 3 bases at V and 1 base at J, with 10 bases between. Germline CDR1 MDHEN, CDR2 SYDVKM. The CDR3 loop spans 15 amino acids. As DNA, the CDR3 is TGTGCCAGCAGTTTCAACGGCGGGGCCAAAAACATTCAGTACTTC. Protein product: CASSFNGGAKNIQYF.

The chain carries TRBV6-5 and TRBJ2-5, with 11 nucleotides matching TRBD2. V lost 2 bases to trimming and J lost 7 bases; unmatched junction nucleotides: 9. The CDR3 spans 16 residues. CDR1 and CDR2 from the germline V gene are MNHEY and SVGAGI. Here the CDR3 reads CASSYTGLAEGGTQYF. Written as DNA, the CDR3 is TGTGCCAGCAGTTACACGGGACTAGCGGAGGGAGGGACCCAGTACTTC.

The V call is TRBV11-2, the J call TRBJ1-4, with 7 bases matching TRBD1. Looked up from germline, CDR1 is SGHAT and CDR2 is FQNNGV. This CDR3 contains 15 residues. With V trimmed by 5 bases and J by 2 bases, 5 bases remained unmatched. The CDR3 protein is CASSLQGWTNEKLFF. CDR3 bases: TGTGCCAGCAGCCTACAGGGGTGGACTAATGAAAAACTGTTTTTT.

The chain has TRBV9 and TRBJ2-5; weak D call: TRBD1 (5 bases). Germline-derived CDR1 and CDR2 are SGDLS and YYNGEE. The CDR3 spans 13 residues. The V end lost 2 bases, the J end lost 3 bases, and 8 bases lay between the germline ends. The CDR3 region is CASSVGHKETQYF. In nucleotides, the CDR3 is TGTGCCAGCAGCGTTGGACACAAAGAGACCCAGTACTTC. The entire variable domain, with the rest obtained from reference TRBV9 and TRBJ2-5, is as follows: DSGVTQTPKHLITATGQRVTLRCSPRSGDLSVYWYQQSLDQGLQFLIQYYNGEERAKGNILERFSAQQFPDLHSELNLSSLELGDSALYFCASSVGHKETQYFGPGTRLLVL.

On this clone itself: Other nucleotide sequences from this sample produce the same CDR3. This CDR3 is CASSLRGNQPQHF. The CDR3 DNA reads as TGTGCCAGCAGCTTACGGGGGAATCAGCCCCAGCATTTT. The chain couples TRBV7-2 to TRBJ1-5, with D possibly matching TRBD1 (5 bases). Looked up from germline, CDR1 is SGHTA and CDR2 is FQGNSA. The CDR3 has 13 residues. Trimming pared 2 bases from V and 4 bases from J, leaving 6 bases between. Based on the CDR3 plus reference TRBV7-2 and TRBJ1-5, the full variable domain is GAGVSQSPSNKVTEKGKDVELRCDPISGHTALYWYRQSLGQGLEFLIYFQGNSAPDKSGLPSDRFSAERTGGSVSTLTIQRTQQEDSAVYLCASSLRGNQPQHFGDGTRLSIL.

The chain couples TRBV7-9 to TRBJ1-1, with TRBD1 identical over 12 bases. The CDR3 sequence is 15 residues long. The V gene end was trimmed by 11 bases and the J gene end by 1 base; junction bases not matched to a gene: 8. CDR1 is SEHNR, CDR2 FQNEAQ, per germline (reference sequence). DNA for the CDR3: TGTGCCGGTTCCGGGACAGGGGGCAAGAACACTGAAGCTTTCTTT. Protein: CAGSGTGGKNTEAFF. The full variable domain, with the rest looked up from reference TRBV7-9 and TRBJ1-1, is DTGVSQNPRHKITKRGQNVTFRCDPISEHNRLYWYRQTLGQGPEFLTYFQNEAQLEKSRLLSDRFSAERPKGSFSTLEIQRTEQGDSAMYLCAGSGTGGKNTEAFFGQGTRLTVV.

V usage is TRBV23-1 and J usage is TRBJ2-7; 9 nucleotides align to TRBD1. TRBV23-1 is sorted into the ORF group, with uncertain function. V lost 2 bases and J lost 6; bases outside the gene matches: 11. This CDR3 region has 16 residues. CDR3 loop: CASSQPMTGGECEQYF. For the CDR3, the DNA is TGCGCCAGCAGTCAACCCATGACAGGGGGAGAATGCGAGCAGTACTTC.

The CDR3 DNA is TGTGCCAGCAGCTCGGGACACCGGAACACTGAAGCTTTCTTT. This encodes CASSSGHRNTEAFF. The chain uses TRBV7-3 and TRBJ1-1; D may be TRBD1 (6 bases). Trimming shortened V by 4 bases and J by 1 base, and 10 bases separated the two germline ends. The germline CDR1 and CDR2 sequences are SGHTA and FQGTGA. This CDR3 contains 14 residues.

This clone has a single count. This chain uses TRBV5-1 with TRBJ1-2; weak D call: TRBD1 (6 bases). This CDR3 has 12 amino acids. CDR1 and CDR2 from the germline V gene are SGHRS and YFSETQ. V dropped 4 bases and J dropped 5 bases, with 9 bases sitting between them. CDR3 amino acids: CASSVTGYGYTF. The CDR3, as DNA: TGCGCCAGCAGCGTTACAGGGTATGGCTACACCTTC.

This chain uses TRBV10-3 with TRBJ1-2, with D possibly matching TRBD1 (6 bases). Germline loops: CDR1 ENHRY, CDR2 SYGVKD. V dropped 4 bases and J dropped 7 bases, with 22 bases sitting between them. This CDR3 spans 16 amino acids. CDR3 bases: TGTGCCATCAGTGTGGTAGGGGGTGACACGGGAGGTGGCTACACCTTC. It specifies CAISVVGGDTGGGYTF.

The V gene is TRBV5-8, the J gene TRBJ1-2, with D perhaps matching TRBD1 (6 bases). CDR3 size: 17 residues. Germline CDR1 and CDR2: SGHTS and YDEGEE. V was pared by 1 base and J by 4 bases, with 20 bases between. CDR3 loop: CASSLKPQQGAGYGYTF. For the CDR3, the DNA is TGTGCCAGCAGCTTGAAGCCCCAACAGGGTGCGGGCTATGGCTACACCTTC.

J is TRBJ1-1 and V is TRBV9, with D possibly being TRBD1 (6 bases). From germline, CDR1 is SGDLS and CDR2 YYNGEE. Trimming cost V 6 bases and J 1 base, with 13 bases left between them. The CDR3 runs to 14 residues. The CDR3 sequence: CASNPMTGNTEAFF. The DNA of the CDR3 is TGTGCCAGCAACCCTATGACAGGGAACACTGAAGCTTTCTTT.

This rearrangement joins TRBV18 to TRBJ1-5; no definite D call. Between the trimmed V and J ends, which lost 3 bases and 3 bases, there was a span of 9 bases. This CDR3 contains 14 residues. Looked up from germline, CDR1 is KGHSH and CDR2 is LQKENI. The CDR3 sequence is CASSPRDDNQPQHF. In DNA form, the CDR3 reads TGTGCCAGCTCACCGCGGGATGACAATCAGCCCCAGCATTTT.

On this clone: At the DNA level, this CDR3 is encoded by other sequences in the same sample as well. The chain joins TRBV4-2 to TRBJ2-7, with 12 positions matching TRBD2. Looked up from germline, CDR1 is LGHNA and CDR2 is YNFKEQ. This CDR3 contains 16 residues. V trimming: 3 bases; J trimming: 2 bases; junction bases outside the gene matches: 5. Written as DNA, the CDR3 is TGTGCCAGCAGCCAGTTACTAGCGGGAGGCACCTACGAGCAGTACTTC. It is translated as CASSQLLAGGTYEQYF.